This T cell receptor beta chain was profiled in a study of CD8+ T cells in alopecia areata. Study summary: Oral tofacitinib (5 to 10 mg twice daily) was administered to treated patients. Study observations and caveats: Compared with normal scalp, lesional scalp had higher clonality and more expanded CD8+ clones.

Remarks on this clone: Its antigen is unidentified.

Sequencing relied on a cDNA template that was reverse transcribed from extracted RNA. Generated by immunoSEQ multiplex PCR, the TCRdb table keeps only in-frame clones and is missing some. This sample carries over 110,000 clones, roughly 46% of them seen once, and the ten largest clones take 0.8% to 1%. Sorting of CD4+ and CD8+ T cells was performed on PBMCs. V shed 4 bases and J 0 bases; nucleotides not matched to a gene: 12. The CDR3 runs to 18 residues. The receptor comes from a human donor with alopecia areata. This specimen was CD4+ T cells sorted from blood, taken at week 0. The genes are TRBV23-1 and TRBJ2-5; 9 bases match TRBD1. TRBV23-1 is treated as an ORF (open reading frame) with a function not yet certain. DNA for the CDR3: TGCGCCAGCAGTCTCCTCTACCGGGACAGGGAGTACCAAGAGACCCAGTACTTC. Protein product: CASSLLYRDREYQETQYF.